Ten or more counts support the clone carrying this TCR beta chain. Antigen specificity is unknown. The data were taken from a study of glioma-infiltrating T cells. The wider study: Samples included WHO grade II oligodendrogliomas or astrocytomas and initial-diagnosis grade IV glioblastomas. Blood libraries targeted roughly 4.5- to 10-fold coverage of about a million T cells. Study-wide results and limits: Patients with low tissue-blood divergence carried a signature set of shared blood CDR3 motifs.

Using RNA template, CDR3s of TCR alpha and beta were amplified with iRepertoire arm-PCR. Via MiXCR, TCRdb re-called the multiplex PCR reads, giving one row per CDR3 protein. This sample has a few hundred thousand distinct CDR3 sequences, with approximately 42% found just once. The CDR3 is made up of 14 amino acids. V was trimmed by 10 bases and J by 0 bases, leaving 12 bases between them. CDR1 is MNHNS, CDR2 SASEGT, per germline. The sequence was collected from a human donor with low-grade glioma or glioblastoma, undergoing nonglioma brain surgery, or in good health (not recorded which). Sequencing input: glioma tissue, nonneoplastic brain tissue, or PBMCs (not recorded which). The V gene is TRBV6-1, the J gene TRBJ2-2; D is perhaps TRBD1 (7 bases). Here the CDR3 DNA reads TGTGCCACGGCGGGACAGCCGAACACCGGGGAGCTGTTTTTT. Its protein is CATAGQPNTGELFF.